The 15 T cell receptor beta chains given below trace back to one sample, sequenced in a study of blood T cell repertoires in COVID-19 (dated by TCRdb to between 2020 and 2021). The library was made by the immunoSEQ multiplex PCR assay. Sourced from immuneACCESS, this table was stored by TCRdb with only in-frame sequences that have V and J called. A share of the clones is absent; for the studies checked, an unresolved V gene accounts for under half, and the remainder has no known explanation. This sample is represented by 140,000 to 150,000 clones; around four fifths of them were singletons. Jointly, the top ten make up 30% to 45% of the sample. Sequencing was performed on peripheral blood. These receptors were taken from a human donor in a cohort sampled during active COVID-19.

The rearrangement uses TRBV28 and TRBJ2-7; TRBD1 matches 9 bases. The germline V gene encodes CDR1 MDHEN and CDR2 SYDVKM. The CDR3 is 15 amino acids. J lost 6 bases, V lost 6 bases, and 12 bases had no gene match. CDR3 loop: CASSRRQGGNSEQYF. The CDR3 DNA reads as TGTGCCAGCAGCCGCAGACAGGGGGGGAATTCCGAGCAGTACTTC.

The chain joins TRBV15 to TRBJ2-7, with a tentative D call TRBD2 (7 bases). Germline V gene lookup returns CDR1 LNHNV and CDR2 YYDKDF (reference sequence). The CDR3 has 16 residues. The germline V and J ends were trimmed by 5 bases and 5 bases, with 22 bases remaining between them. CDR3: CATSLISGGGSHEQYF. The CDR3 nucleotides read TGTGCCACCAGCCTAATCTCAGGCGGGGGCAGCCACGAGCAGTACTTC.

The rearrangement uses TRBV9 and TRBJ2-2, with D possibly TRBD1 on 6 matching bases. V was clipped by 6 bases and J by 2 bases, with 14 bases between them. The CDR3 is made up of 15 amino acids. Germline-derived CDR1 and CDR2 are SGDLS and YYNGEE. In DNA, the CDR3 is TGTGCCAGCACCGCCGGGACACCCAACACCGGGGAGCTGTTTTTT. It encodes CASTAGTPNTGELFF.

The chain has TRBV5-1 and TRBJ2-7; perhaps TRBD2 as D (7 bases). CDR1 SGHRS and CDR2 YFSETQ come from the germline V gene. The CDR3 runs to 11 residues. Trimming removed 7 bases at V and 6 bases at J, with 11 bases between. CDR3 sequence: CASQGGGEQYF. CDR3 bases: TGCGCCAGCCAGGGAGGGGGCGAGCAGTACTTC.

The chain joins TRBV19 to TRBJ1-2, with D possibly being TRBD1 (6 bases). There are 14 residues in the CDR3. Germline V lookup: CDR1 LNHDA, CDR2 SQIVND (reference sequence). Between the trimmed V and J ends, which lost 6 bases and 7 bases, there was a span of 18 bases. DNA of the CDR3: TGTGCCAGTAGCCCAGGACAGACCGGCGGTGGCTACACCTTC. Its protein is CASSPGQTGGGYTF.

The chain employs TRBV4-2 and TRBJ2-1, with 10 bases lining up with TRBD2. Per the germline V gene, CDR1 is LGHNA and CDR2 is YNFKEQ. V was pared by 4 bases and J by 7 bases, with 10 bases of the junction left unmatched. CDR3 length equals 16 residues. The CDR3 loop is CASSPRVAGGGNEQFF. Written as DNA, the CDR3 is TGTGCCAGCAGCCCCCGGGTAGCGGGGGGCGGGAATGAGCAGTTCTTC.

This chain connects TRBV5-4 to TRBJ2-5; 7 bases align to TRBD1. The CDR3 length is 14 residues. The V segment lost 0 bases and the J segment 4 bases; nucleotides outside the gene matches: 3. Germline CDR1 reads SGHNT; CDR2 reads YYREEE (reference sequence). Written as DNA, the CDR3 is TGTGCCAGCAGCTTGGAAAGGGGGCGAGAGACCCAGTACTTC. This sequence encodes CASSLERGRETQYF.

This sequence joins TRBV11-3 and TRBJ2-7; 7 bases align to TRBD2. Germline CDR1 reads SGHNT; CDR2 reads YENEEA. This CDR3 region has 15 residues. J was trimmed by 2 bases and V by 2 bases; bases with no gene match: 6. Here the CDR3 reads CASSLKASGAYEQYF. The CDR3 DNA is TGTGCCAGCAGCTTAAAGGCTAGCGGAGCCTACGAGCAGTACTTC. The full variable domain, its missing parts supplied by reference TRBV11-3 and TRBJ2-7, is EAGVVQSPRYKIIEKKQPVAFWCNPISGHNTLYWYLQNLGQGPELLIRYENEEAVDDSQLPKDRFSAERLKGVDSTLKIQPAELGDSAVYLCASSLKASGAYEQYFGPGTRLTVT.

The chain uses TRBV1 and TRBJ2-1; TRBD2 is the table's D call, not checked against the DNA. TRBV1 is annotated as a pseudogene. CDR3 length: 16 residues. CDR3 in DNA: TGCACCAGCAGCCAACAACCGGGACTAGCGCACAATGAGCAGTTCTTC. Translating it yields CTSSQQPGLAHNEQFF.

This sequence joins TRBV6-5 and TRBJ2-3; D is perhaps TRBD1 (5 bases). This CDR3 contains 14 residues. Germline V lookup: CDR1 MNHEY, CDR2 SVGAGI. V lost 6 bases to trimming and J lost 2 bases, with 12 bases between them. CDR3 in amino acids: CASRPDILTDTQYF. CDR3 bases: TGTGCCAGCAGGCCGGACATCCTCACAGATACGCAGTATTTT.

The chain has TRBV19 and TRBJ1-2; D perhaps matches TRBD1 (5 bases). Per the germline V gene, CDR1 is LNHDA and CDR2 is SQIVND (reference sequence). Trimming left V 3 bases short and J 5 bases short, with 13 bases between. This CDR3 spans 14 amino acids. CDR3 in DNA: TGTGCCAGTAGTATTCAGGGCGACTTTTATGGCTACACCTTC. Translation gives CASSIQGDFYGYTF.

This chain uses TRBV19 with TRBJ2-5, with no clear D. The CDR3 totals 13 residues. Germline loops: CDR1 LNHDA, CDR2 SQIVND (reference sequence). Deletions cut 4 bases from V and 0 bases from J, with 6 bases between. Here the CDR3 reads CASSKSDQETQYF. The DNA for the CDR3 is TGTGCCAGTAGTAAGAGTGACCAAGAGACCCAGTACTTC.

The rearrangement links TRBV28 to TRBJ1-3; TRBD1 matches at 8 bases. V lost 6 bases to trimming and J lost 7 bases; unmatched junction nucleotides: 8. The germline V gene encodes CDR1 MDHEN and CDR2 SYDVKM. CDR3 length equals 14 residues. The CDR3, as DNA: TGTGCCAGCAGCCCAGCTTCAGGGGGCAACACCATATATTTT. Translating gives CASSPASGGNTIYF.

The rearrangement links TRBV4-2 to TRBJ1-4; D gene ambiguous. V lost 1 base to trimming and J lost 2 bases, with 11 bases between them. Germline V gives CDR1 LGHNA, CDR2 YNFKEQ. The CDR3 has 16 residues. The CDR3 nucleotides read TGTGCCAGCAGCCAAGCCGGAGGACTGACTAATGAAAAACTGTTTTTT. Encoded protein: CASSQAGGLTNEKLFF.

This clone was detected a few times. For the CDR3, the DNA is TGTGCCAGCAGCCTAGGACAGGGGGTAGGTTCACCCCTCCACTTT. It encodes CASSLGQGVGSPLHF. The chain uses TRBV3-1 (or the pseudogene TRBV3-2) and TRBJ1-6; 10 bases align to TRBD1. The CDR3 totals 15 residues. Per the germline V gene, CDR1 is LGHDT and CDR2 is YNNKEL (reference sequence). V shed 4 bases, J shed 9 bases, and the junction held 6 bases outside the gene matches.